Below are 21 T cell receptor beta chains sequenced from a single sample in a study of cytomegalovirus exposure and HLA in healthy donors. A multiplex PCR was run with 60 Vbeta primers and 13 Jbeta primers. Assay: immunoSEQ multiplex PCR; the TCRdb copy retains only in-frame clones and omits some. The sample records 150,000 to 200,000 clones, more than 70% being singletons. The sequencing sample was made of PBMCs. The source is a woman aged 40-49 years in good health and CMV-seropositive.

This clone was counted between two and nine times. This chain connects TRBV4-2 to TRBJ1-1; D remains unclear. The germline CDR1 and CDR2 sequences are LGHNA and YNFKEQ. CDR3 size: 13 residues. V was cut by 0 bases and J by 8 bases, with 10 bases left in between. The CDR3 sequence: CASSQDRWSEAFF. The CDR3 nucleotides are TGTGCCAGCAGCCAAGACAGATGGTCCGAAGCTTTCTTT.

V and J are TRBV19 and TRBJ2-1; D gene ambiguous. This CDR3 spans 14 amino acids. Germline CDR1 and CDR2: LNHDA and SQIVND (reference sequence). V was trimmed by 8 bases and J by 3 bases, leaving 14 bases between them. As DNA, the CDR3 is TGTGCCAGTCGACTCAGCGACCACTACAATGAGCAGTTCTTC. Amino acid sequence: CASRLSDHYNEQFF.

This chain joins TRBV9 and TRBJ2-2; tentative D call: TRBD2 (6 bases). Trimming shortened V by 0 bases and J by 1 base, and 10 bases separated the two germline ends. From germline, CDR1 is SGDLS and CDR2 YYNGEE. The CDR3 sequence is 16 residues long. DNA of the CDR3: TGTGCCAGCAGCGTAGATGGGACTGGGAACACCGGGGAGCTGTTTTTT. It specifies CASSVDGTGNTGELFF.

The chain couples TRBV28 to TRBJ2-7; 8 positions agree with TRBD2. The V and J ends lost 6 bases and 1 base, in that order; junction bases with no gene match: 11. CDR1 and CDR2 (germline): MDHEN, SYDVKM. This CDR3 comprises 16 residues. The CDR3 coding sequence is TGTGCCAGCAGCGGGGGGGCTAGCGGGCTATCCTACGAGCAGTACTTC. Translating it yields CASSGGASGLSYEQYF.

The chain recombines TRBV28 with TRBJ1-2, with 7 bases identical to TRBD1. Germline lookup yields CDR1 MDHEN and CDR2 SYDVKM. J gave up 3 bases and V 5 bases, and 3 bases lay outside the gene matches. The CDR3 extends over 13 amino acids. The chain's CDR3 is CASSPGTDYGYTF. For the CDR3, the DNA is TGTGCCAGCAGTCCCGGGACAGACTATGGCTACACCTTC.

J is TRBJ2-3 and V is TRBV7-3; 7 bases align to TRBD2. The V and J ends lost 8 bases and 0 bases, in that order; junction bases with no gene match: 2. In germline, CDR1 is SGHTA, CDR2 FQGTGA. The CDR3 totals 13 residues. CDR3: CASRAGSTDTQYF. Here the CDR3 DNA reads TGTGCCAGCCGAGCGGGGAGCACAGATACGCAGTATTTT.

This clone was detected only once. The CDR3 DNA reads TGTGCCATCAGTGAGTCCCTGCAGGTAAACACTGAAGCTTTCTTT. Translating gives CAISESLQVNTEAFF. V and J are TRBV10-3 and TRBJ1-1; D is unclear. This CDR3 has 15 amino acids. Trimming took 0 bases from V and 2 from J, leaving 10 bases between them. Per germline, CDR1 ENHRY and CDR2 SYGVKD.

This chain links TRBV7-9 with TRBJ1-1; D is perhaps TRBD1 (5 bases). The CDR3 runs to 12 residues. Germline CDR1 reads SEHNR; CDR2 reads FQNEAQ (reference sequence). Trimming cost V 10 bases and J 5 bases, with 14 bases left between them. CDR3 in amino acids: CATTLQGTEAFF. CDR3 in DNA: TGTGCCACCACGCTCCAGGGTACTGAAGCTTTCTTT.

The chain combines TRBV14 with TRBJ2-2; 8 positions agree with TRBD1. CDR3 size: 14 residues. J gave up 6 bases and V 4 bases, and 4 bases lay outside the gene matches. Looked up from germline, CDR1 is SGHDN and CDR2 is FVKESK. DNA for the CDR3: TGTGCCAGCAGCCCCTGGACAGGGTCCGGGGAGCTGTTTTTT. Residues: CASSPWTGSGELFF.

The chain is built from TRBV11-2 and TRBJ2-5; a possible D gene is TRBD1 (5 bases). Judging by the DNA end, TRBJ2-7 fits better; the J call may be wrong. CDR3 length equals 15 residues. Germline CDR1 is SGHAT and CDR2 is FQNNGV. As DNA, the CDR3 is TGTGCCAGCAGCGCCGCAGACAGAGCCTCCTACGAGCAGTACTTC. Amino acids: CASSAADRASYEQYF.

Only a few counts were recorded for this clone. The chain uses TRBV27 and TRBJ2-5; perhaps TRBD1 as D (6 bases). V shed 5 bases and J shed 6 bases, with 13 bases lying between them. In germline, CDR1 is MNHEY, CDR2 SMNVEV (reference sequence). The CDR3 sequence is 13 residues long. DNA for the CDR3: TGTGCCAGCAGTCTACAGGGTCGGCAGACCCAGTACTTC. Its protein product is CASSLQGRQTQYF.

J is TRBJ2-1 and V is TRBV28; 10 positions agree with TRBD2. With 7 bases clipped from V and 9 bases from J, the junction kept 12 bases outside the gene matches. The CDR3 contains 15 residues. Germline assignment: CDR1 MDHEN and CDR2 SYDVKM. The CDR3 DNA reads TGTGCCAGCACTCGAGCGGGAGGGCCGGTAGGTGAGCAGTTCTTC. It yields the protein CASTRAGGPVGEQFF.

The CDR3 sequence is CASSLERPGTEAFF. For the CDR3, the DNA is TGCGCCAGCAGCTTGGAGCGACCAGGGACTGAAGCTTTCTTT. The chain recombines TRBV5-1 with TRBJ1-1; tentative D call: TRBD1 (5 bases). The V end lost 0 bases, the J end lost 5 bases, and 11 bases lay between the germline ends. This CDR3 comprises 14 residues. CDR1 and CDR2 (germline): SGHRS, YFSETQ.

The chain combines TRBV7-6 with TRBJ2-5; D remains unclear. V lost 8 bases to trimming and J lost 1 base, with 8 bases between them. This CDR3 is built from 12 residues. Germline V gene data show CDR1 as SGHVS and CDR2 as FNYEAQ. CDR3 residues: CASGASQETQYF. The CDR3 bases are TGTGCCAGCGGAGCGAGCCAAGAGACCCAGTACTTC.

The V gene is TRBV6-5, the J gene TRBJ1-2, with D hard to call. V lost 7 bases and J lost 5, with 14 bases in between. Germline loops: CDR1 MNHEY, CDR2 SVGAGI. This CDR3 contains 13 residues. DNA of the CDR3: TGTGCCAGCATACGGGGATTTGGGTATGGCTACACCTTC. It translates to CASIRGFGYGYTF.

V gene TRBV5-4 combines with J gene TRBJ2-7, with a tentative D call TRBD2 (6 bases). The germline CDR1 and CDR2 sequences are SGHNT and YYREEE (reference sequence). The ends were cut back, 0 bases at V and 6 bases at J, with 10 bases in the middle. The CDR3 is 13 residues long. CDR3 protein: CASSLARGGEQYF. The CDR3 coding sequence is TGTGCCAGCAGCTTGGCGAGGGGAGGCGAGCAGTACTTC.

The chain uses TRBV5-1 and TRBJ2-2, with 7 bases aligning to TRBD1. Germline values: CDR1 SGHRS, CDR2 YFSETQ. Trimming removed 4 bases from V and 5 bases from J; junction bases left unmatched: 14. The CDR3 length is 17 residues. CDR3 sequence (DNA): TGCGCCAGCAGCACTGGTCGGGACAGACCAAGTACCGGGGAGCTGTTTTTT. This gives the protein CASSTGRDRPSTGELFF.

V and J are TRBV30 and TRBJ2-7; 8 nucleotides agree with TRBD1. Per the germline V gene, CDR1 is GTSNPN and CDR2 is SVGIG (reference sequence). The J segment lost 0 bases and the V segment lost 0 bases, leaving 4 bases of the junction unmatched. CDR3 size: 15 residues. In DNA form, the CDR3 reads TGTGCCTGGAGTGTAGGCGGGACAGGCTCCTACGAGCAGTACTTC. Residues: CAWSVGGTGSYEQYF. The whole variable domain, filled in from reference TRBV30 and TRBJ2-7, reads SQTIHQWPATLVQPVGSPLSLECTVEGTSNPNLYWYRQAAGRGLQLLFYSVGIGQISSEVPQNLSASRPQDRQFILSSKKLLLSDSGFYLCAWSVGGTGSYEQYFGPGTRLTVT.

V usage is TRBV7-2 and J usage is TRBJ2-7; D ambiguous. The V end lost 2 bases, the J end lost 2 bases, and 10 bases lay between the germline ends. In germline, CDR1 is SGHTA, CDR2 FQGNSA. This CDR3 contains 14 residues. Written as DNA, the CDR3 is TGTGCCAGCAGCTTAAGCGCCGGCGCCTACGAGCAGTACTTC. Amino acids: CASSLSAGAYEQYF.

This clone was observed a handful of times. The genes are TRBV7-9 and TRBJ2-7, with D possibly matching TRBD2 (6 bases). Germline values: CDR1 SEHNR, CDR2 FQNEAQ (reference sequence). The CDR3 is made up of 17 amino acids. V lost 4 bases and J 2 bases, leaving 21 bases between the germline ends. Written as DNA, the CDR3 is TGTGCCAGCAGCTCGATAACCCCGGGGGTGAGGACCTACGAGCAGTACTTC. It translates to CASSSITPGVRTYEQYF.

This chain uses TRBV5-1 with TRBJ2-5; 8 nucleotides agree with TRBD1. The germline V gene encodes CDR1 SGHRS and CDR2 YFSETQ. CDR3 length: 14 residues. The J segment lost 1 base and the V segment lost 7 bases, leaving 6 bases of the junction unmatched. In DNA form, the CDR3 reads TGCGCCAGCCAGATAGGGACAGGCCAAGAGACCCAGTACTTC. The encoded protein is CASQIGTGQETQYF.